Listed here is a single T cell receptor (beta chain). Its antigen is unknown. The data derive from a study of OX40 agonist ivuxolimab in advanced cancers. Overall study context: A male proportion of about 84% was recorded, with mean age around 60 years and range roughly 23 to 85.

Sequencing used immunoSEQ multiplex PCR; TCRdb keeps in-frame clones, though not all of them. Of 60,000 to 85,000 clones listed, roughly four fifths are singletons. Regarding the study as a whole: Normalized T-cell clonal expansion was also low in a subset of nonresponders. On average, CD8+ T cells showed a greater number of expanded clones than CD4+.

There are 12 residues in the CDR3. Germline V lookup: CDR1 LNHDA, CDR2 SQIVND (reference sequence). V lost 3 bases to trimming and J lost 2 bases, with 4 bases between them. The sample in question was CD4+ or CD8+ T cells sorted from blood, obtained in a trial of the OX40 agonist ivuxolimab. This sequence was found in an adult with an advanced solid tumor such as melanoma, head and neck, liver or kidney cancer. The V and J genes are TRBV19 and TRBJ1-1; D unresolved. CDR3 sequence (DNA): TGTGCCAGTAGTATTTTTAACACTGAAGCTTTCTTT. Its protein is CASSIFNTEAFF.